The sample holds one count of the clone carrying this T cell receptor beta chain. The protocol was immunoSEQ multiplex PCR, while the TCRdb copy is restricted to in-frame clones and leaves out a portion. The sample lists roughly 250,000 clones, 88% seen once, with about 3.4% in the top ten. The entry originates in a study of blood T cell repertoires in COVID-19. CDR3 size: 15 residues. The junction had 5 bases not matched to a gene; V was cut back by 3 bases and J by 7 bases. The germline V gene encodes CDR1 KGHDR and CDR2 SFDVKD. This sequence was found in a woman aged 40 to 50 who had been exposed to COVID-19. The chain combines TRBV24-1 with TRBJ2-4, with 10 bases fitting TRBD1. What was sequenced was PBMCs or T cells enriched from blood (not recorded which). The CDR3 nucleotides read TGTGCCACCAGTGATGCCCGGGACAGGGGTAACATTCAGTACTTC. Translating gives CATSDARDRGNIQYF.